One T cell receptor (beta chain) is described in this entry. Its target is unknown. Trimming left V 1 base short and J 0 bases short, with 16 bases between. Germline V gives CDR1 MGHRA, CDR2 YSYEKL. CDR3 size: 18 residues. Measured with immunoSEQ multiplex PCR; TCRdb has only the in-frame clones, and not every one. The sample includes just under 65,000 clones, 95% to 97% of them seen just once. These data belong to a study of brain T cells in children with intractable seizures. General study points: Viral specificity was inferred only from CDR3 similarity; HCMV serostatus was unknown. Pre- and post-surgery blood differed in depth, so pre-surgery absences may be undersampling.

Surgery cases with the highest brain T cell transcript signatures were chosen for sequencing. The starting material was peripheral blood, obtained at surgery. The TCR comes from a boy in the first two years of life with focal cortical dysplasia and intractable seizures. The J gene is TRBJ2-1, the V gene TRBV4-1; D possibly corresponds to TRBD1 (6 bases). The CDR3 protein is CASSQVAGQIPSYNEQFF. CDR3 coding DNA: TGCGCCAGCAGCCAAGTTGCCGGACAGATTCCCTCCTACAATGAGCAGTTCTTC.